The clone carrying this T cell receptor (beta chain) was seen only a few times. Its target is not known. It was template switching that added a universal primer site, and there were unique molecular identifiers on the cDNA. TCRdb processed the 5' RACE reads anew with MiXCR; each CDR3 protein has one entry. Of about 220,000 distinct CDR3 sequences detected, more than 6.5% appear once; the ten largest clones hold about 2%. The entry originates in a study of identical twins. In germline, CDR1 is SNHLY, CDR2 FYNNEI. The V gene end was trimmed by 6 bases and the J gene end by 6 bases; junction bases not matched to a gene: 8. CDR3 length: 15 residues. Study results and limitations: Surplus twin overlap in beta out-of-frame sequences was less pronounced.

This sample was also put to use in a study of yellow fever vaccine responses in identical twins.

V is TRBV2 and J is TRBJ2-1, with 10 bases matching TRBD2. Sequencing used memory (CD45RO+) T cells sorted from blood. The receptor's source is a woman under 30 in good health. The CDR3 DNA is TGTGCCAGCAGGCCAAGCGGGAGGGAAAGCAATGAGCAGTTCTTC. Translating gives CASRPSGRESNEQFF.